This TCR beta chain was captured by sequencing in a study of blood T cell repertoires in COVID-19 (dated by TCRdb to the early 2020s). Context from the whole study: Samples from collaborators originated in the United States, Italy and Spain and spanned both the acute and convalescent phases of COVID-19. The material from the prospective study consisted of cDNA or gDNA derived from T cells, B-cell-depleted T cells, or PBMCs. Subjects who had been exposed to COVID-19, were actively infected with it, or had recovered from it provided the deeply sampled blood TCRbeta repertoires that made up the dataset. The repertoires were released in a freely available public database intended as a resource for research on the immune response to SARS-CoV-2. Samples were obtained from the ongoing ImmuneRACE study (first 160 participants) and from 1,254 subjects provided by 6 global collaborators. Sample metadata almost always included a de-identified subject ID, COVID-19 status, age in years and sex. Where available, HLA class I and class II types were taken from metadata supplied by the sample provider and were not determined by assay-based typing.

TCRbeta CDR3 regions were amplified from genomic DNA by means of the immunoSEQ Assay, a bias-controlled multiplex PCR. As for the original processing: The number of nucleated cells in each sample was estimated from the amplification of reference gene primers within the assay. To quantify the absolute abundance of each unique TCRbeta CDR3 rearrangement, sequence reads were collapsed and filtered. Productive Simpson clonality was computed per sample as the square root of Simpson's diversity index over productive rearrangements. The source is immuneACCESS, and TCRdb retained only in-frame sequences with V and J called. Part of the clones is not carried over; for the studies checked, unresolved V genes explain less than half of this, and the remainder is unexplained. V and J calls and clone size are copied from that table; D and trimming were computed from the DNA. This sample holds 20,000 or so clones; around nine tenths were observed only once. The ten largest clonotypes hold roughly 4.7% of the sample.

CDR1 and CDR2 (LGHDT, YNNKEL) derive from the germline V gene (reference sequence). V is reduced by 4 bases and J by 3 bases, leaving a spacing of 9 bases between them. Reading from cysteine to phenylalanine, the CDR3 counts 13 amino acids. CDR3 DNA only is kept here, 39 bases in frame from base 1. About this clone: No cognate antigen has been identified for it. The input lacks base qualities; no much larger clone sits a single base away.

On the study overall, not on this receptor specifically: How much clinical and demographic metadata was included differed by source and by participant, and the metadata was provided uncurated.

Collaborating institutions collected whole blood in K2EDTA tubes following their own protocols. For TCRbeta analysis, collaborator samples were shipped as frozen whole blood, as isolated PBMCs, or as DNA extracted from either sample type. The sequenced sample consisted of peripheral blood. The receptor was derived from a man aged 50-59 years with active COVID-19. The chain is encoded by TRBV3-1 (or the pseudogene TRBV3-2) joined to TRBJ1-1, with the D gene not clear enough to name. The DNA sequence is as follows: TGTGCCAGCAGCCGAAACACAGACACTGAAGCTTTCTTT. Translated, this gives CASSRNTDTEAFF.